Listed here is a single T cell receptor (beta chain). This sample is part of a study of control samples from healthy donors and cancer patients. Data came from immunoSEQ multiplex PCR; TCRdb stores just in-frame clones and leaves some out. This sample has tens of thousands of clones, with approximately 89% found just once. Germline V gives CDR1 LNHDA, CDR2 SQIVND (reference sequence). Germline trimming cut 4 bases from V and 2 bases from J; bases unmatched to any gene: 10. The CDR3 is 17 residues long. The sequencing sample was made of PBMCs. The source is a woman aged 40 to 49 with head and neck cancer. V is TRBV19 and J is TRBJ1-3, with 8 bases fitting TRBD1. CDR3 protein: CASSTGDRTYTGNTIYF. CDR3 nucleotides: TGTGCCAGTAGTACGGGGGACAGGACTTACACTGGAAACACCATATATTTT.